Listed here are 26 T cell receptor beta chains from one sample, sequenced in a study of glioma-infiltrating T cells. Amplification of TCR alpha and beta CDR3 regions from RNA used iRepertoire nested multiplex PCR. A single record per CDR3 protein comes from TCRdb applying MiXCR to the multiplex PCR reads. The top ten clones hold roughly 5.2% of a sample with under 200,000 distinct CDR3 sequences, around 42% of them seen once. The sequencing sample was made of glioma tissue, nonneoplastic brain tissue, or PBMCs (not recorded which). These receptors all come from a human donor with low-grade glioma or glioblastoma, undergoing nonglioma brain surgery, or in good health (not recorded which).

This chain links TRBV20-1 with TRBJ2-1; D is perhaps TRBD1 (6 bases). This CDR3 region has 14 residues. Germline V CDR1 and CDR2: DFQATT, SNEGSKA (reference sequence). V lost 3 bases and J 10 bases, leaving 19 bases between the germline ends. Here the CDR3 reads CSARGQVLSYEQFF. In DNA, the CDR3 is TGCAGTGCTAGGGGACAAGTCCTCTCCTACGAGCAGTTCTTC.

The chain joins TRBV28 to TRBJ1-2, with TRBD1 as a possible D gene (6 bases). Trimming took off 6 bases at V and 5 bases at J, with 16 bases between the two ends. This CDR3 spans 14 amino acids. From germline, CDR1 is MDHEN and CDR2 SYDVKM. CDR3 coding DNA: TGTGCCAGCAGACCCGACAGGATAAGATATGGCTACACCTTC. Residues: CASRPDRIRYGYTF.

In its sample, this clonotype was seen many times. The chain links TRBV10-2 to TRBJ2-5, with D possibly matching TRBD1 (5 bases). V was pared by 3 bases and J by 0 bases, with 11 bases between. This CDR3 has 15 amino acids. CDR1 WSHSY and CDR2 SAAADI come from the germline V gene. The CDR3 is CASSDSDKYQETQYF. DNA for the CDR3: TGCGCCAGCAGTGACTCGGACAAGTACCAAGAGACCCAGTACTTC.

This clonotype came up many times. The J gene is TRBJ2-3, the V gene TRBV2; tentative D call: TRBD2 (6 bases). CDR3 length equals 15 residues. Trimming stripped 6 bases from V and 1 base from J, with 14 bases between. Germline CDR1 reads SNHLY; CDR2 reads FYNNEI. The DNA of the CDR3 is TGTGCCAGCAGCTCTAGCGTGACGCGCACAGATACGCAGTATTTT. It codes for CASSSSVTRTDTQYF. Full variable domain (remainder filled in from reference TRBV2 and TRBJ2-3): EPEVTQTPSHQVTQMGQEVILRCVPISNHLYFYWYRQILGQKVEFLVSFYNNEISEKSEIFDDQFSVERPDGSNFTLKIRSTKLEDSAMYFCASSSSVTRTDTQYFGPGTRLTVL.

Many counts were recorded for this clonotype. The V gene is TRBV3-1, the J gene TRBJ2-3; D uncertain. This CDR3 comprises 11 residues. Germline-derived CDR1 and CDR2 are LGHDT and YNNKEL (reference sequence). V was shortened by 2 bases and J by 3 bases, with 0 bases between the two germline ends. The CDR3 DNA sequence: TGTGCCAGCAGCCAAACAGATACGCAGTATTTT. This encodes CASSQTDTQYF.

In the case of this clonotype: This may be a read error, as it is one base from a much larger clone. The chain is built from TRBV28 and TRBJ1-2; D gene ambiguous. The CDR3 has 12 amino acids. Trimming cost V 9 bases and J 5 bases, with 13 bases left between them. CDR1 and CDR2 (germline): MDHEN, SYDVKM. CDR3 sequence: CARRTEGYGYTF. DNA for the CDR3: TGTGCCAGAAGGACGGAGGGTTATGGCTACACCTTC.

As regards this clonotype: The conserved phenylalanine or tryptophan is not found at the CDR3 terminus, so this likely reflects a read error. This rearrangement joins TRBV3-1 to TRBJ2-7; D gene uncertain. The CDR3 is made up of 16 amino acids. Between the trimmed V and J ends, which lost 0 bases and 4 bases, there was a span of 16 bases. The V gene's germline CDR1 is LGHDT and CDR2 YNNKEL (reference sequence). In DNA form, the CDR3 reads TGTGCCAGCAGCCAAGAAGGTTTTTACGGGCGTTACGAGCAGTACTTG. Its protein product is CASSQEGFYGRYEQYL.

The chain is built from TRBV20-1 and TRBJ2-5; D call uncertain. Trimming pared 7 bases from V and 9 bases from J, leaving 21 bases between. The germline V gene has CDR1 DFQATT and CDR2 SNEGSKA (reference sequence). The length of the CDR3 is 13 residues. The CDR3 is CSDSGQEGRAQYF. The DNA of the CDR3 is TGCAGTGATAGTGGGCAGGAAGGAAGGGCCCAGTACTTC.

To note about this clonotype: Just one base apart from a much larger clone, this may be a read error. The rearrangement links TRBV27 to TRBJ2-2, with 8 positions matching TRBD1. The CDR3 runs 15 residues. Trimming removed 8 bases from V and 7 bases from J; junction bases left unmatched: 12. Germline-derived CDR1 and CDR2 are MNHEY and SMNVEV (reference sequence). The CDR3 region is CASRAGGAIDGELFF. The CDR3 coding sequence is TGTGCCAGCCGTGCAGGGGGCGCGATTGACGGGGAGCTGTTTTTT.

This clonotype was counted many times. J is TRBJ1-5 and V is TRBV15; D gene unclear. Germline V gene data show CDR1 as LNHNV and CDR2 as YYDKDF (reference sequence). V lost 5 bases to trimming and J lost 3 bases, with 11 bases between them. This CDR3 contains 14 residues. CDR3 region: CATSLSRDNQPQHF. In DNA, the CDR3 is TGTGCCACCAGCCTGAGCAGAGACAATCAGCCCCAGCATTTT.

This clonotype was detected a few times. Given a much more abundant clone one base away, this may be a read error. The rearrangement joins TRBV28 to TRBJ2-5, with a tentative D call TRBD2 (6 bases). The CDR3 spans 14 residues. The germline V gene has CDR1 MDHEN and CDR2 SYDVKM. CDR3 amino acids: CASSYDSGQETKYF. CDR3 bases: TGTGCCAGCAGTTACGATAGCGGCCAAGAGACCAAGTACTTC.

Comment on this clonotype: This sequence may be a read error, since a much larger clone differs from it by one base. The chain combines TRBV19 with TRBJ2-3, with a possible D match to TRBD2 (5 bases). Germline V gene data show CDR1 as LNHDA and CDR2 as SQIVND (reference sequence). The V and J ends lost 1 base and 5 bases respectively, with 16 bases between them. This CDR3 is 16 amino acids long. CDR3 nucleotides: TGTGCCAGTAGTATAGCCTCTCTAGAGGGCAAAGATACGCAGTATTTT. It codes for CASSIASLEGKDTQYF.

This rearrangement joins TRBV5-1 to TRBJ2-7; no reliable D call. The CDR3 runs to 11 residues. V was clipped by 3 bases and J by 10 bases, with 11 bases between them. The germline CDR1 and CDR2 sequences are SGHRS and YFSETQ. The CDR3 DNA reads TGCGCCAGCAGCTCGGTAGGAACCCAGTACTTC. It is translated as CASSSVGTQYF.

Many counts were recorded for this clonotype. The chain links TRBV11-2 to TRBJ2-5, with a tentative D call TRBD1 (6 bases). The V gene lost 5 bases and the J gene lost 5 bases, with 12 bases spanning the gap. This CDR3 has 13 residues. Germline-derived CDR1 and CDR2 are SGHAT and FQNNGV. CDR3 sequence reads: CASSQQGHETQYF. CDR3 nucleotide sequence: TGTGCCAGCAGCCAACAGGGCCACGAGACCCAGTACTTC.

The chain is built from TRBV28 and TRBJ2-5; tentatively, D is TRBD1 (5 bases). With 4 bases removed from V and 4 bases from J, the gap between germline ends came to 10 bases. The germline V gene has CDR1 MDHEN and CDR2 SYDVKM. This CDR3 comprises 13 residues. The CDR3 DNA is TGTGCCAGCAGTTCCGGTGGGGCAGAGACCCAGTACTTC. It is translated as CASSSGGAETQYF.

This clonotype was seen ten or more times. This chain uses TRBV20-1 with TRBJ2-7; the match to TRBD2 covers 11 bases. J gave up 5 bases and V 6 bases, and 12 bases lay outside the gene matches. This CDR3 comprises 15 residues. Germline loops: CDR1 DFQATT, CDR2 SNEGSKA (reference sequence). The CDR3 region is CSAPSPSGRYHEQYF. In DNA form, the CDR3 reads TGCAGTGCCCCCAGCCCTAGCGGGAGGTACCACGAGCAGTACTTC.

For this clonotype: A much larger clone lies a single base off, so this may be a read error. Because it lacks the conserved phenylalanine or tryptophan at the end, this CDR3 is likely a read error. This chain connects TRBV20-1 to TRBJ2-1, with TRBD2 matching 14 bases. The J segment lost 3 bases and the V segment lost 0 bases, leaving 7 bases of the junction unmatched. CDR3 length: 18 residues. The germline V gene has CDR1 DFQATT and CDR2 SNEGSKA (reference sequence). The CDR3 loop is CSARETSGRALFYNEQFV. For the CDR3, the DNA is TGCAGTGCTAGAGAGACTAGCGGGAGGGCCCTATTCTACAATGAGCAGTTCGTC.

This clonotype was recorded a few times. A much larger clonotype is one base distant, so this may be a read error. The V gene is TRBV27, the J gene TRBJ2-7; D is unclear. Per germline, CDR1 MNHEY and CDR2 SMNVEV (reference sequence). This CDR3 region has 15 residues. The CDR3 sequence is CASSLLSRGSYEQCF. CDR3 in DNA: TGTGCCAGCAGTTTATTGTCTCGCGGCTCCTACGAGCAGTGCTTC.

As to this clonotype: With a much larger clone just one base away, this may be a read error. This chain links TRBV28 with TRBJ2-1; D gene ambiguous. Trimming stripped 4 bases from V and 0 bases from J, with 13 bases between. Germline V gene lookup returns CDR1 MDHEN and CDR2 SYDVKM. CDR3 length: 16 amino acids. Here the CDR3 reads CASSSPHRSSYNEQFF. DNA of the CDR3: TGTGCCAGCAGTTCTCCCCACCGCAGCTCCTACAATGAGCAGTTCTTC.

Details on this clonotype: At one end, the junction sequence differs from germline, possibly due to a read error. This chain links TRBV2 with TRBJ2-1, with D perhaps matching TRBD2 (5 bases). The CDR3 extends over 15 amino acids. From germline, CDR1 is SNHLY and CDR2 FYNNEI. Here the CDR3 reads CASSEGASRRGERFF. The CDR3 region has the DNA TGTGCCAGCAGTGAAGGGGCTAGCAGGCGAGGTGAGCGGTTCTTC.

This clonotype was detected ten times or more. V and J are TRBV6-1 and TRBJ2-6; 9 positions agree with TRBD1. CDR1 and CDR2 (germline): MNHNS, SASEGT. The CDR3 totals 17 residues. Unmatched junction bases numbered 11, after V lost 6 bases and J lost 5 bases. The CDR3 loop is CASREGTGRGRANVLTF. CDR3 in DNA: TGTGCCAGCAGGGAGGGGACAGGGAGAGGAAGGGCCAACGTCCTGACTTTC.

This clonotype was picked up a small number of times. The CDR3 protein is CASSPLSSYNEQFF. The CDR3 nucleotides are TGTGCCAGCTCACCTCTGAGCTCCTACAATGAGCAGTTCTTC. The chain joins TRBV18 to TRBJ2-1; unclear D gene. Trimming took 3 bases from V and 0 from J, leaving 6 bases between them. CDR3 length: 14 amino acids. Germline assignment: CDR1 KGHSH and CDR2 LQKENI.

This sequence joins TRBV5-4 and TRBJ2-1, with 12 nucleotides matching TRBD2. The germline CDR1 and CDR2 sequences are SGHNT and YYREEE (reference sequence). This CDR3 spans 16 amino acids. V lost 2 bases to trimming and J lost 3 bases; unmatched junction nucleotides: 3. CDR3 region: CASSFGLAGSYNEQFF. CDR3 sequence (DNA): TGTGCCAGCAGCTTTGGACTAGCGGGGAGCTACAATGAGCAGTTCTTC.

Points on this clonotype: A much more abundant neighbour one base away suggests this may be a read error. The conserved phenylalanine or tryptophan normally closing the CDR3 is absent here, so this likely arose from a read error. The CDR3 DNA is TGTGCCAGCGGTGCTACGGGACAGGCGTCCTACGAGCAGTACTTA. Its translation: CASGATGQASYEQYL. V is TRBV6-5 and J is TRBJ2-7; 8 bases line up with TRBD1. Per the germline V gene, CDR1 is MNHEY and CDR2 is SVGAGI. Germline trimming cut 8 bases from V and 1 base from J; bases unmatched to any gene: 10. The CDR3 covers 15 residues.

This chain uses TRBV20-1 with TRBJ2-7, with 9 bases aligning to TRBD1. The length of the CDR3 is 13 residues. The V and J ends lost 6 bases and 4 bases, in that order; junction bases with no gene match: 7. Per the germline V gene, CDR1 is DFQATT and CDR2 is SNEGSKA (reference sequence). CDR3 sequence reads: CSARQGVQYEQYF. The CDR3, as DNA: TGCAGTGCCCGACAGGGGGTGCAGTACGAGCAGTACTTC.

As for this clonotype: Sequence at one end of the junction differs from germline and may be a read error. The genes are TRBV29-1 and TRBJ1-1, with D possibly matching TRBD1 (6 bases). The CDR3 spans 13 residues. Germline V gives CDR1 SQVTM, CDR2 ANQGSEA. The CDR3 DNA follows: TGCAGCGTTAACAGGGAGCGGAACACTAAAGCTTTCTTT. It is translated as CSVNRERNTKAFF.